These 12 T cell receptor beta chains came from one sample sequenced in a study of T cells in tuberculosis. Sequencing used immunoSEQ multiplex PCR; TCRdb keeps in-frame clones, though not all of them. The sample yields 40,000 to 45,000 clones, roughly 95% seen once. Sequencing input: PBMCs. Receptors originate from a donor aged 10-29 years with latent tuberculosis or without tuberculosis infection.

The table lists this clone with a count of one. This chain connects TRBV5-5 to TRBJ2-3, with 7 bases aligning to TRBD2. Trimming removed 1 base from V and 2 bases from J; junction bases left unmatched: 4. Germline loops: CDR1 SGHKS, CDR2 YYEKEE (reference sequence). CDR3 length: 15 amino acids. CDR3 in amino acids: CASSLTSVYTDTQYF. The CDR3 DNA reads TGTGCCAGCAGCTTGACTAGCGTCTACACAGATACGCAGTATTTT.

The rearrangement uses TRBV4-1 and TRBJ2-7, with D possibly TRBD1 on 6 matching bases. Trimming took off 8 bases at V and 3 bases at J, with 11 bases between the two ends. The V gene's germline CDR1 is MGHRA and CDR2 YSYEKL. This CDR3 has 12 amino acids. The DNA for the CDR3 is TGCGCCAGCTCGGACAGAAACTACGAGCAGTACTTC. Translating gives CASSDRNYEQYF.

V and J are TRBV27 and TRBJ1-6; no clear D gene. This CDR3 region has 13 residues. V lost 3 bases and J 7 bases, leaving 7 bases between the germline ends. CDR1 is MNHEY, CDR2 SMNVEV, per germline (reference sequence). The CDR3: CASSLAGNSPLHF. CDR3 DNA sequence: TGTGCCAGCAGTTTGGCCGGGAATTCACCCCTCCACTTT.

The V and J genes are TRBV7-9 and TRBJ2-6; TRBD1 is a possible D gene (5 bases). V was cut by 5 bases and J by 0 bases, with 11 bases left in between. Germline lookup yields CDR1 SEHNR and CDR2 FQNEAQ (reference sequence). The CDR3 length is 16 residues. CDR3 amino acids: CASSISTVSGANVLTF. CDR3 DNA: TGTGCCAGCAGCATCTCGACAGTCTCTGGGGCCAACGTCCTGACTTTC.

This chain links TRBV7-2 with TRBJ2-6, with TRBD1 matching 7 bases. The germline gives CDR1 SGHTA, CDR2 FQGNSA. The CDR3 is 17 residues long. V shed 6 bases, J shed 0 bases, and the junction held 8 bases outside the gene matches. CDR3 protein: CASRRDSFISGANVLTF. The CDR3 nucleotides read TGTGCCAGCAGAAGGGACAGCTTCATCTCTGGGGCCAACGTCCTGACTTTC.

As concerns this clone: Other nucleotide sequences in the sample specify the same CDR3. The J gene is TRBJ2-7, the V gene TRBV20-1; D is perhaps TRBD2 (6 bases). Germline assignment: CDR1 DFQATT and CDR2 SNEGSKA (reference sequence). The length of the CDR3 is 11 residues. Between the trimmed V and J ends, which lost 6 bases and 1 base, there was a span of 7 bases. The CDR3 protein is CSAGRSYEQYF. CDR3 bases: TGCAGTGCGGGGAGGTCCTACGAGCAGTACTTC.

The chain couples TRBV21-1 to TRBJ2-7; the table's D call, TRBD1, has no DNA check behind it. TRBV21-1 is a listed pseudogene. The CDR3 covers 15 residues. CDR3 sequence (DNA): TGTGCCAGCAGCAAAGAGGGGAACCCCTCGGACGAGCAGTACTTC. Its translation: CASSKEGNPSDEQYF.

The V call is TRBV7-8, the J call TRBJ2-5; TRBD2 agrees at 8 bases. The CDR3 runs 16 residues. V lost 0 bases to trimming and J lost 0 bases; unmatched junction nucleotides: 3. From germline, CDR1 is SGHVS and CDR2 FQNEAQ. DNA of the CDR3: TGTGCCAGCAGCTTAGCAAGCGGGAGCGACCAAGAGACCCAGTACTTC. It codes for CASSLASGSDQETQYF.

V and J are TRBV7-9 and TRBJ1-4; no definite D call. Between the trimmed V and J ends, which lost 5 bases and 8 bases, there was a span of 15 bases. The CDR3 is 14 residues long. The germline gives CDR1 SEHNR, CDR2 FQNEAQ (reference sequence). CDR3: CASSRGSFGEKLFF. In DNA form, the CDR3 reads TGTGCCAGCAGCCGTGGGAGCTTTGGGGAAAAACTGTTTTTT.

This chain connects TRBV6-6 to TRBJ2-2; 9 positions match TRBD1. J lost 3 bases, V lost 1 base, and 0 bases had no gene match. Germline V CDR1 and CDR2: MNHNY, SVGAGI (reference sequence). The CDR3 runs to 15 residues. The CDR3 DNA reads TGTGCCAGCAGTTACTGGACAGGGGACACCGGGGAGCTGTTTTTT. It translates to CASSYWTGDTGELFF.

The gene calls are TRBV9 and TRBJ2-1, with 7 bases fitting TRBD2. The CDR3 runs to 15 residues. Germline-derived CDR1 and CDR2 are SGDLS and YYNGEE. The V and J ends lost 2 bases and 8 bases, in that order; junction bases with no gene match: 10. DNA of the CDR3: TGTGCCAGCAGCGTCGGGACTACCTACCCGGATGAGCAGTTCTTC. Protein sequence: CASSVGTTYPDEQFF. The variable domain in full, completed from reference TRBV9 and TRBJ2-1, reads DSGVTQTPKHLITATGQRVTLRCSPRSGDLSVYWYQQSLDQGLQFLIQYYNGEERAKGNILERFSAQQFPDLHSELNLSSLELGDSALYFCASSVGTTYPDEQFFGPGTRLTVL.

V and J are TRBV5-8 and TRBJ2-3; 11 bases are a match to TRBD2. V lost 0 bases to trimming and J lost 4 bases; unmatched junction nucleotides: 4. Germline loops: CDR1 SGHTS, CDR2 YDEGEE. The CDR3 totals 16 residues. CDR3 nucleotides: TGTGCCAGCAGCTTGGGTTTAGCGGGAGGGGCAGATACGCAGTATTTT. It specifies CASSLGLAGGADTQYF.